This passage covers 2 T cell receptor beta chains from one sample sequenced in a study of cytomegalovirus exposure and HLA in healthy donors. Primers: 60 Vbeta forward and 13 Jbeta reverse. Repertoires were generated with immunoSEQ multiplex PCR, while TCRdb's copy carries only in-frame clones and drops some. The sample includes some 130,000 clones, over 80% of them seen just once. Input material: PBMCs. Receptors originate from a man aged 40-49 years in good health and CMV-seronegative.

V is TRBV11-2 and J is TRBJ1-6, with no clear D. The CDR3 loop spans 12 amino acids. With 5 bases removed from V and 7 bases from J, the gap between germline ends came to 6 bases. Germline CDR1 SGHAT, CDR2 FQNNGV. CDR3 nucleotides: TGTGCCAGCAGCGACTGGAATTCACCCCTCCACTTT. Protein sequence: CASSDWNSPLHF.

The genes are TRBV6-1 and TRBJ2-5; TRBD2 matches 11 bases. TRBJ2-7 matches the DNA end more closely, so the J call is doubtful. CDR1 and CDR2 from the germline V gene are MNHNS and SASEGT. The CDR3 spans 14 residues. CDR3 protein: CASSGLAGPYEQYF. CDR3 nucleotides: TGTGCCAGCAGTGGACTAGCGGGGCCCTACGAGCAGTACTTC.